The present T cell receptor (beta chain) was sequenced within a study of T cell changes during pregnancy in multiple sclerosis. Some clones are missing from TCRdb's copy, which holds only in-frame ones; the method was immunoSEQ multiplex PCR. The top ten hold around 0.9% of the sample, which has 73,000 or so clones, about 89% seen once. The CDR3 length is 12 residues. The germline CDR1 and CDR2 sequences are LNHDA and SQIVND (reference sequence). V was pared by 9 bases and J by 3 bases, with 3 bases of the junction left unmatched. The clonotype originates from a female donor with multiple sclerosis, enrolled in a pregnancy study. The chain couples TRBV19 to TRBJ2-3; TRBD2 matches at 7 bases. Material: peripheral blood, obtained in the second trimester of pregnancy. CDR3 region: CASRGVTDTQYF. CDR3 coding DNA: TGTGCCAGCCGGGGGGTAACAGATACGCAGTATTTT.